This T cell receptor beta chain was recorded in a study of response to subunit inactivated influenza vaccine (dated by TCRdb to 2016 to 2019). Looking at the study overall: Deep quantitative profiling of the T cell receptor repertoire was used in the study to follow responses to a trivalent subunit inactivated influenza vaccine. Study-wide findings and limitations: It was suggested by the authors that each seasonal influenza vaccination may recruit only a limited number of new T cells.

Details on this clonotype: No antigen is known for it. No base qualities exist here, and no much larger clone lies one base off it.

The cysteine opens and the phenylalanine closes a CDR3 of 15 amino acids. The kept DNA is CDR3 alone, 45 bases in frame from the first base. The germline V gene (reference sequence) gives CDR1 as SGHNT and CDR2 as YYREEE. V is pared back by 4 bases and J by 5 bases, with 18 bases lying between the germline termini. The method behind the library was RT-PCR. Sequencing relied on an Illumina HiSeq 2500. TCRdb passed the public sequencing reads through fastp at Q25 and MiXCR, retaining productive beta sequences. Rows merge per CDR3 protein into single entries with the most common DNA and genes. For this sample there are about half a million distinct CDR3 sequences; roughly 9.7% appear just once. The top ten clones comprise 10% to 15% of the sample. Reading the label with the study, this specimen's time point is: more than 35 days after influenza vaccine administration.

The chain was built from TRBV5-4 and TRBJ2-5; a weak D assignment points to TRBD2 (7 bases agree). The specimen was PBMCs from blood, collected around seven weeks after vaccination. This TCR was sampled from a man aged 45-60 years who received an inactivated influenza vaccine. Donor details come from another sample of the same person, matched by shared clones. The nucleotide sequence reads TGTGCCAGCAGCCCCGGTCGGGGGGCGGGGGAGACCCAGTACTTC. The resulting protein is CASSPGRGAGETQYF.